This TCR beta chain originates from a study of T cell responses to AZD1222 COVID-19 vaccine. Overall study findings and caveats: Only a handful of individuals given AZD1222 were seropositive at baseline. Within unmutated variant regions lay the reported targets of nearly half of spike-specific TCRs. An increase in Spike-specific TCR breadth and depth was observed after two AZD1222 doses.

Of note for this clone: Its specificity is unknown.

Data came from immunoSEQ multiplex PCR; TCRdb stores just in-frame clones and leaves some out. The sample carries roughly 100,000 clones, about 89% recorded once. Germline V CDR1 and CDR2: SGHNT, YYREEE (reference sequence). The CDR3 covers 13 residues. V gave up 2 bases and J gave up 5 bases, with 10 bases separating them. The material was peripheral blood, obtained 28 days after the second dose of the MenACWY control vaccine. The V call is TRBV5-4, the J call TRBJ1-1, with D tentatively TRBD1 (5 bases). This sequence originates from an adult who received the MenACWY meningococcal vaccine as a control. For the CDR3, the DNA is TGTGCCAGCAGCTTAGTCAGGGAGACTGAAGCTTTCTTT. Protein: CASSLVRETEAFF.